This T cell receptor (beta chain) emerged from a study of T cells in Graves' hyperthyroidism and ophthalmopathy. It was RNA transcripts that yielded the amplified TCR beta CDR3 regions. HTBI primers were the set used in a first-round RT-PCR of the TCR CDR3. Via MiXCR, TCRdb re-called the multiplex PCR reads, giving one row per CDR3 protein. The data contain around 440,000 distinct CDR3 sequences, less than 20% of them seen just once; the ten biggest clones take up roughly an eighth. The study's findings and limits: Most thyroid clonotypes that were expanded above 0.001 also turned up in blood.

Uncontrolled infection, other autoimmune disease, pregnancy or lactation disqualified patients from enrolment. This clonotype showed up just a few times. Its antigen is unknown. Germline V lookup: CDR1 DFQATT, CDR2 SNEGSKA (reference sequence). The J segment lost 6 bases and the V segment lost 5 bases, leaving 16 bases of the junction unmatched. The CDR3 contains 17 residues. V usage is TRBV20-1 and J usage is TRBJ2-7; 13 bases are shared with TRBD2. Material for sequencing was blood. The source of this sequence is a woman between 18 and 29 years old with Graves' hyperthyroidism. The CDR3 nucleotides read TGCAGTGCTCAACCATTTGGGACTAGCGGGATTGCTGGCGAGCAGTACTTC. This sequence encodes CSAQPFGTSGIAGEQYF.